Listed below are T cell receptor beta chains from one sample, sequenced in a study of identical twins. From the 5' RACE reads, TCRdb called clonotypes with MiXCR, one entry per CDR3 protein. The sample has 100,000 or so distinct CDR3 sequences, roughly 6% seen once. Specimen: memory T cells sorted from blood. The source is a woman in her forties or fifties in good health. Each CDR3 is given with its conserved first and last residue. The D gene is left open where the match is weak. Size tells how often a clone was seen (once, few, many) or the class of an expanded clone, and some rows leave it out.

D,V,size,J,DNA,CDR3
TRBD2,TRBV10-1,many,TRBJ2-3,TGCGCCAGCTCCAGCGGGGCGGATACGCAGTATTTT,CASSSGADTQYF
TRBD2,TRBV7-8,many,TRBJ2-5,TGTGCCAGCAGCTACGTACTAGCGGGAGACCAAGAGACCCAGTACTTC,CASSYVLAGDQETQYF
NA,TRBV20-1,many,TRBJ1-1,TGCAGTGCTACAGGGGTGAACACTGAAGCTTTCTTT,CSATGVNTEAFF
NA,TRBV6-5,few,TRBJ2-5,TGTGCCGCCAGGCCCCTTAAGGCGGAGCTTCAAGAGACCCAGTACTTC,CAARPLKAELQETQYF
TRBD2,TRBV12-3/TRBV12-4,many,TRBJ2-1,TGTGCCAGCAGTTTTGAGTTGAGCGGGAGGATGGATGAGCAGTTCTTC,CASSFELSGRMDEQFF
NA,TRBV29-1,many,TRBJ2-3,TGCAGCGAGAGGGTCCGGACAGATACGCAGTATTTT,CSERVRTDTQYF
TRBD2,TRBV5-1,many,TRBJ2-1,TGCGCCAGCAGGTCCGGGACTAGCAGGGGCAATGAGCAGTTCTTC,CASRSGTSRGNEQFF
NA,TRBV4-2,many,TRBJ2-7,TGTGCCAGCAGCCAAGATTTAGACAGCTCCTACGAGCAGTACTTC,CASSQDLDSSYEQYF
TRBD1,TRBV12-3/TRBV12-4,many,TRBJ2-2,TGTGCCAGCAACCTTGGGGACAGCACGAACACCGGGGAGCTGTTTTTT,CASNLGDSTNTGELFF
NA,TRBV20-1,many,TRBJ1-1,TGCAGTGCTATCAGAGACGGACAGTCGACGGATTATAGGCCTGAAGCTTTCTTT,CSAIRDGQSTDYRPEAFF
NA,TRBV6-1,few,TRBJ2-7,TGTGCCAGCAGGGGGGACCCACCCTCCTACGAGCAGTACTTC,CASRGDPPSYEQYF
NA,TRBV19,few,TRBJ2-7,TGTGCCAGTAGTATCGACGCACAGGGAGGGCAGTACTTC,CASSIDAQGGQYF
NA,TRBV12-3/TRBV12-4,many,TRBJ2-3,TGTGCCAGCAGCTTATCACTCCCCCCAGATACGCAGTATTTT,CASSLSLPPDTQYF
TRBD1,TRBV27,many,TRBJ1-5,TGTGCCAGCAGTGACAGGGTAGGGCAGCCCCAGCATTTT,CASSDRVGQPQHF
NA,TRBV27,many,TRBJ2-7,TGTGCCAGCCGGGAGTGGGCTGGCGGGCAGTACTTC,CASREWAGGQYF
NA,TRBV18,few,TRBJ1-1,TGTGCCAGCTCCCCATACAGTAGTCCTAGAGCTTTCTTT,CASSPYSSPRAFF
NA,TRBV12-3/TRBV12-4,NA,TRBJ2-1,TGTGCCAGCAGTTTGGAATTTGGTGGGAGTTGGTCGAATGAGCAGTTCTTC,CASSLEFGGSWSNEQFF
TRBD2,TRBV20-1,many,TRBJ2-1,TGCAGTGCTCGAATAGCGGGCGTACGCAACAATGAGCAGTTCTTC,CSARIAGVRNNEQFF
TRBD1,TRBV15,many,TRBJ2-2,TGTGCCACCAGCAGACGAAGACAGGGAAACACCGGGGAGCTGTTTTTT,CATSRRRQGNTGELFF
NA,TRBV2,many,TRBJ2-4,TGTGCCAGCAGTGAAGGGGGCATTCAGTACTTC,CASSEGGIQYF
TRBD1,TRBV11-2,NA,TRBJ2-5,TGTGCCAGCAGCTTAGTTGGCAGGGGGAAAGAAGAGACCCAGTACTTC,CASSLVGRGKEETQYF
NA,TRBV11-3,few,TRBJ2-2,TGTGCCAGCAGCACTTACCGGGGCACCGGGGAGCTGTTTTTT,CASSTYRGTGELFF
NA,TRBV4-1,few,TRBJ2-3,TGCGCCAGCAGCCAAATTGCCGGACAGAGCTTGCAGTATTTT,CASSQIAGQSLQYF
NA,TRBV10-3,many,TRBJ2-5,TGTGCCACCCGACGGTCACAAGAGACCCAGTACTTC,CATRRSQETQYF
NA,TRBV3-1,few,TRBJ2-1,TGTGCCAGCAGCCAAGACAGCTTCTCCTACAATGAGCAGTTCTTC,CASSQDSFSYNEQFF
NA,TRBV10-3,many,TRBJ2-6,TGTGCCATCATGGGGGCCAAGGGACGTTCCGGGGCCAACGTCCTGACTTTC,CAIMGAKGRSGANVLTF
NA,TRBV27,many,TRBJ2-1,TGTGCCAGCAGTTTTGTCCCTACCCTCGGGAATGAGCAGTTCTTC,CASSFVPTLGNEQFF
NA,TRBV24-1,many,TRBJ2-1,TGTGCCACCAGTGATCGCAGGAATGAGCAGTTCTTC,CATSDRRNEQFF
NA,TRBV29-1,many,TRBJ2-5,TGCAGCGCACGCAGGGTCCAAGAGACCCAGTACTTC,CSARRVQETQYF
NA,TRBV19,NA,TRBJ1-5,TGTGCCAGTAGTCAGGGGAGTGAGCGTCAGCCCCAGCATTTT,CASSQGSERQPQHF
NA,TRBV24-1,many,TRBJ2-3,TGTGCCACCGCGGGAACCACAGATACGCAGTATTTT,CATAGTTDTQYF
NA,TRBV30,few,TRBJ1-3,TGTGCCTGGAATCCGGGTACTGGAAACACCATATATTTT,CAWNPGTGNTIYF
TRBD2,TRBV4-2,NA,TRBJ2-4,TGTGCCAGCAGCCAAGAGTTAGCGGGAGGCCCCCTGAACATTCAGTACTTC,CASSQELAGGPLNIQYF
NA,TRBV28,few,TRBJ2-3,TGTGCCAGCAGTAAATTGTATACGCAGTATTTT,CASSKLYTQYF
NA,TRBV12-3/TRBV12-4,many,TRBJ2-5,TGTGCCAGCTCCCCGGTGGGGGAGACCCAGTACTTC,CASSPVGETQYF
TRBD1,TRBV6-6,many,TRBJ2-1,TGTGCCAGCAGTTACTCGATGGGACAGGGGGCTGGTGAGCAGTTCTTC,CASSYSMGQGAGEQFF
TRBD1,TRBV10-3,NA,TRBJ2-6,TGTGCCATCAGGGGGGACAGCCCAAGCTCTGGGGCCAACGTCCTGACTTTC,CAIRGDSPSSGANVLTF
NA,TRBV27,few,TRBJ1-3,TGTGCCAGCGCTTGGAGCTCTGGAAACACCATATATTTT,CASAWSSGNTIYF
NA,TRBV27,few,TRBJ2-3,TGTGCCAGCAGTCCCTCCGCCCCAGATACGCAGTATTTT,CASSPSAPDTQYF
TRBD2,TRBV7-2,few,TRBJ2-1,TGTGCCAGCAGCTTCGCGGGGGATTCGCGCTACAATGAGCAGTTCTTC,CASSFAGDSRYNEQFF
TRBD1,TRBV5-1,many,TRBJ2-2,TGCGCCAGCAGCTACGGACAGGGGGCGTTGGGCACCGGGGAGCTGTTTTTT,CASSYGQGALGTGELFF
NA,TRBV5-1,NA,TRBJ1-2,TGCGCCAGCAGCTTTGGGACAAAAGGTGTGGGCTACACCTTC,CASSFGTKGVGYTF